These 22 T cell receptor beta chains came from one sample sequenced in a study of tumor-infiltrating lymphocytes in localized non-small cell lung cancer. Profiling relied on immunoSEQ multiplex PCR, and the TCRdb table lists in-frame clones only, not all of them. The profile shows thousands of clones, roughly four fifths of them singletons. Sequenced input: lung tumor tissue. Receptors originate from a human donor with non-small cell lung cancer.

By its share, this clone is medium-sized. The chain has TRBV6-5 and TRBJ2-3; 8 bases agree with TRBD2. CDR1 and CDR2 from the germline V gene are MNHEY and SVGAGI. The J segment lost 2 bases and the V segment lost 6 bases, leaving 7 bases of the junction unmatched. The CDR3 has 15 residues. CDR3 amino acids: CASRIAGGDTDTQYF. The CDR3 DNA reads TGTGCCAGCAGAATCGCGGGGGGTGACACAGATACGCAGTATTTT.

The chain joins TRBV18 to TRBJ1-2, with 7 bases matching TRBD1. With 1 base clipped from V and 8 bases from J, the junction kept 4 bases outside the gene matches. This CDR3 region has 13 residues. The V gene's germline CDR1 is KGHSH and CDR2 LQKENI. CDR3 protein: CASSPQGAQGYTF. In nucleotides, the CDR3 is TGTGCCAGCTCACCACAGGGGGCGCAGGGCTACACCTTC. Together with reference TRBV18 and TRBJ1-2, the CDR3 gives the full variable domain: NAGVMQNPRHLVRRRGQEARLRCSPMKGHSHVYWYRQLPEEGLKFMVYLQKENIIDESGMPKERFSAEFPKEGPSILRIQQVVRGDSAAYFCASSPQGAQGYTFGSGTRLTVV.

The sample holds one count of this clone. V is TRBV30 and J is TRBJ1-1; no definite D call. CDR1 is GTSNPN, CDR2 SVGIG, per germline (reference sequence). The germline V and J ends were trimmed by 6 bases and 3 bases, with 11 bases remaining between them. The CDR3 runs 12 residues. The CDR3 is CACNRAHTEAFF. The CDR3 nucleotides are TGTGCCTGCAATCGGGCTCACACTGAAGCTTTCTTT. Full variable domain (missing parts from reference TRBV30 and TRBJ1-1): SQTIHQWPATLVQPVGSPLSLECTVEGTSNPNLYWYRQAAGRGLQLLFYSVGIGQISSEVPQNLSASRPQDRQFILSSKKLLLSDSGFYLCACNRAHTEAFFGQGTRLTVV.

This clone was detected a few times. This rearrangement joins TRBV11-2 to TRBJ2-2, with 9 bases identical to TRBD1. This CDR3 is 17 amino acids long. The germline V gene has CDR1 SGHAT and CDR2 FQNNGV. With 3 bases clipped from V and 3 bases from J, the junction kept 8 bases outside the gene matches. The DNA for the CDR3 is TGTGCCAGCAGCTTGGGGCTGGGACAGGGATACACCGGGGAGCTGTTTTTT. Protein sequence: CASSLGLGQGYTGELFF.

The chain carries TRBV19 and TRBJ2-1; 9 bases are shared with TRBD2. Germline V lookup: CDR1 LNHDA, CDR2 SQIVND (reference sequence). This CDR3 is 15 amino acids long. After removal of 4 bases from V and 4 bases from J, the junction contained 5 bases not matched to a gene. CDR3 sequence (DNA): TGTGCCAGTAGTACCGGACTAGCGCGGTACAATGAGCAGTTCTTC. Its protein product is CASSTGLARYNEQFF.

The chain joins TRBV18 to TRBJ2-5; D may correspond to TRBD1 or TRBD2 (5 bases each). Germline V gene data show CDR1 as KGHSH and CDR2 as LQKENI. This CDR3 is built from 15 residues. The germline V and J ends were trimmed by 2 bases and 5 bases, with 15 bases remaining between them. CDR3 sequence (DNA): TGTGCCAGCTCACCAGGGGGAATTATGCGGGAGACCCAGTACTTC. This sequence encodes CASSPGGIMRETQYF.

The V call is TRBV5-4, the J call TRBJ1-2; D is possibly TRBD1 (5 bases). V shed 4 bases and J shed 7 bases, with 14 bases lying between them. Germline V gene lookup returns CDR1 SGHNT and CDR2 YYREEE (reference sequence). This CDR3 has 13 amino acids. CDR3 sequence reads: CASSSPTAFGYTF. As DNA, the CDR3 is TGTGCCAGCAGCAGTCCGACAGCATTTGGCTACACCTTC.

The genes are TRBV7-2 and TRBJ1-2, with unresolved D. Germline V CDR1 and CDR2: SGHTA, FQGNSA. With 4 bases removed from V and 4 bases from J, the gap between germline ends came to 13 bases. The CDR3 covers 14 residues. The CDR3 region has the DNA TGTGCCAGCAGCTCGGCCCTACCACGCTATGGCTACACCTTC. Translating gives CASSSALPRYGYTF. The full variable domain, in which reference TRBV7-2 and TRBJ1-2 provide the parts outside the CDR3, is GAGVSQSPSNKVTEKGKDVELRCDPISGHTALYWYRQSLGQGLEFLIYFQGNSAPDKSGLPSDRFSAERTGGSVSTLTIQRTQQEDSAVYLCASSSALPRYGYTFGSGTRLTVV.

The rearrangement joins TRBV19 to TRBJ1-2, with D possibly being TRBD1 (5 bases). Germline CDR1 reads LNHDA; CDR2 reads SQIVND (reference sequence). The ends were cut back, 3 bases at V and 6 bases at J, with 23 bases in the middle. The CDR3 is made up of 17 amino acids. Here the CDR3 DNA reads TGTGCCAGTAGTATCCCCGTTGCTCGGGGCCTCGCCCATGGCTACACCTTC. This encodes CASSIPVARGLAHGYTF.

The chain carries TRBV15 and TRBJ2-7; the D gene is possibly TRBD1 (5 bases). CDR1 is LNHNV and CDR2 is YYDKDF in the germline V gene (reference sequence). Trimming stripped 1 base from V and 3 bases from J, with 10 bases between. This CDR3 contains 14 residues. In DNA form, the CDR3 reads TGTGCCACCAGCAGAGTAAAGGGGAACTACGAGCAGTACTTC. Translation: CATSRVKGNYEQYF.

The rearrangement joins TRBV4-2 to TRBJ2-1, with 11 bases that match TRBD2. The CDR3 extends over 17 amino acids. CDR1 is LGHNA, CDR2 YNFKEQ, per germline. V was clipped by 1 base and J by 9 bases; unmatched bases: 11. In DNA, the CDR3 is TGTGCCAGCAGCCAAGGGTTCTCACTAGCGGGAGAAGGTGAGCAGTTCTTC. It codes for CASSQGFSLAGEGEQFF.

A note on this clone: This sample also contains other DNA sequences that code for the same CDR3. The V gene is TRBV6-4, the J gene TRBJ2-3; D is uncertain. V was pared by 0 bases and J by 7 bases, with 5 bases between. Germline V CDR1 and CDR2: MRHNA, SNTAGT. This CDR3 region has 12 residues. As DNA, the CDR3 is TGTGCCAGCAGTGACTCTGGTTATACGCAGTATTTT. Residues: CASSDSGYTQYF.

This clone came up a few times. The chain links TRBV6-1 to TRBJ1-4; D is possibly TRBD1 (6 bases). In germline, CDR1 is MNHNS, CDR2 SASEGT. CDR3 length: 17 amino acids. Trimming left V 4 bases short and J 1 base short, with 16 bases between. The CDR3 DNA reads TGTGCCAGCAGTGGCGAAGGGGGGGAGGAAACTAATGAAAAACTGTTTTTT. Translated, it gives CASSGEGGEETNEKLFF.

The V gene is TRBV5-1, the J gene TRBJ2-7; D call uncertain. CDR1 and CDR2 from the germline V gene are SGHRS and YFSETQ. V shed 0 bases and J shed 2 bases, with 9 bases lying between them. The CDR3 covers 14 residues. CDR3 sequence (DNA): TGCGCCAGCAGCTTGGGGAGACAAGCCTACGAGCAGTACTTC. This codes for CASSLGRQAYEQYF. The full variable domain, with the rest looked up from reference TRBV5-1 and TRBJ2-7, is KAGVTQTPRYLIKTRGQQVTLSCSPISGHRSVSWYQQTPGQGLQFLFEYFSETQRNKGNFPGRFSGRQFSNSRSEMNVSTLELGDSALYLCASSLGRQAYEQYFGPGTRLTVT.

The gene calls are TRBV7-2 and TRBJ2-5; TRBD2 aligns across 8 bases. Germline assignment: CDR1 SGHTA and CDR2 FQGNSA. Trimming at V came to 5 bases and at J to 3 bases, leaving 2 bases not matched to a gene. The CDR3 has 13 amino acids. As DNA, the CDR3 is TGTGCCAGCAGCACGGGACTAGAAGAGACCCAGTACTTC. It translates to CASSTGLEETQYF.

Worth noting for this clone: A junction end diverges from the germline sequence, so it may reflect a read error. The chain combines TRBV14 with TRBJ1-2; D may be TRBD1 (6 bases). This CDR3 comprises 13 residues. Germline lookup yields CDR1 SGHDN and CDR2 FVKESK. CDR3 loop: CASSQARGPNYTF. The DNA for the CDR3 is TGTGCTAGCAGCCAAGCCAGGGGTCCGAACTACACCTTC.

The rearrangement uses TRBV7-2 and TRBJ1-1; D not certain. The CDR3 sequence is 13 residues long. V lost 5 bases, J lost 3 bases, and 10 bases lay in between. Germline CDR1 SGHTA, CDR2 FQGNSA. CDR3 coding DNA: TGTGCCAGCAGCCGCGCCTGGGACACTGAAGCTTTCTTT. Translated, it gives CASSRAWDTEAFF. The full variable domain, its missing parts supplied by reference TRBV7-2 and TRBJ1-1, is GAGVSQSPSNKVTEKGKDVELRCDPISGHTALYWYRQSLGQGLEFLIYFQGNSAPDKSGLPSDRFSAERTGGSVSTLTIQRTQQEDSAVYLCASSRAWDTEAFFGQGTRLTVV.

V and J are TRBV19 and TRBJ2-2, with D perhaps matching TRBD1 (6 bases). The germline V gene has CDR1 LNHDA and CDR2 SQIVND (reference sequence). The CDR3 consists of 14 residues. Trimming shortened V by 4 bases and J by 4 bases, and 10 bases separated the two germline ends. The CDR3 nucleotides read TGTGCCAGTAGTAACGGACAGATCACCGGGGAGCTGTTTTTT. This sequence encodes CASSNGQITGELFF.

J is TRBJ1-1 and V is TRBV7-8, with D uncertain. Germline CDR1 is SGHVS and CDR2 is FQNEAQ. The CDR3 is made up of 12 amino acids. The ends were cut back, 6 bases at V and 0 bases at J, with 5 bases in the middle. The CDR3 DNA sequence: TGTGCCAGCAGGCGGTTGAACACTGAAGCTTTCTTT. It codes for CASRRLNTEAFF.

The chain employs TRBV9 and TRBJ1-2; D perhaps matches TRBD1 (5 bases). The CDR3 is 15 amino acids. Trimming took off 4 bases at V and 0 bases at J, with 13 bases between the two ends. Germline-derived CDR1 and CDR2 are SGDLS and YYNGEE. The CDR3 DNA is TGTGCCAGCAGCACCGGGACGGCGACTAACTATGGCTACACCTTC. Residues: CASSTGTATNYGYTF.

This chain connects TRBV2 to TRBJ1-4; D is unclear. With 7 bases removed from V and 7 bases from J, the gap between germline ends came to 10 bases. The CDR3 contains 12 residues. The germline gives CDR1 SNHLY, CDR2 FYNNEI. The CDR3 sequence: CASTTVREKLFF. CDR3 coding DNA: TGTGCCAGCACTACAGTTCGTGAAAAACTGTTTTTT.

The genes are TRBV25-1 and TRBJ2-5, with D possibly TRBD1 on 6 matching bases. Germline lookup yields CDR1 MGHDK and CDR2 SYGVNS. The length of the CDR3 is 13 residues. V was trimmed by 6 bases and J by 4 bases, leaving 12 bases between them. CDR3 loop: CASRDSALETQYF. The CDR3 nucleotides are TGTGCCAGCAGGGACAGCGCCCTAGAGACCCAGTACTTC.